There are a few counts of the clone carrying this T cell receptor (beta chain). The sample belongs to a study of blood T cell repertoires in COVID-19. Study-level background: The origin of the acute and convalescent COVID-19 samples was the United States, Italy and Spain. T cells, B-cell-depleted T cells, or PBMCs provided the cDNA or gDNA that served as material.

Methods used by the authors: Amplifying reference gene primers gave estimates of nucleated cell counts. Libraries were prepared by immunoSEQ multiplex PCR; TCRdb keeps only in-frame clonotypes and omits some of them. Clonal size and the V and J genes are those of that table, whereas D and trimming came from the DNA. Here the sample spans about 120,000 clones, 79% being singletons. CDR3 size: 12 residues. CDR1 is ENHRY and CDR2 is SYGVKD in the germline V gene. Trimming took off 3 bases at V and 3 bases at J, with 5 bases between the two ends. Sequencing used peripheral blood. This clonotype originated in a man aged 40-49 years with active or convalescent COVID-19. This chain connects TRBV10-3 to TRBJ2-5, with D tentatively TRBD2 (5 bases). The CDR3 loop is CAISDGEETQYF. The DNA for the CDR3 is TGTGCCATCAGTGACGGGGAAGAGACCCAGTACTTC.